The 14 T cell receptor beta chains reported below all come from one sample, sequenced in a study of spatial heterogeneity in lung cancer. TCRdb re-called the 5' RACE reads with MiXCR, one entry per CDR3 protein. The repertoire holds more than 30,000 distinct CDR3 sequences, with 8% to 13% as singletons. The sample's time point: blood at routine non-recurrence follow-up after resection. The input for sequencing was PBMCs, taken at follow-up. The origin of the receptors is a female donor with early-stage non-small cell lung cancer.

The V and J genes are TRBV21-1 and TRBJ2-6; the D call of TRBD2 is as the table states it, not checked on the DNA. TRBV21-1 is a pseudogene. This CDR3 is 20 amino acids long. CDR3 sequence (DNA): TGTGCCAGCGAGATGAAGACAGTGGCCCTCTCCGACTCTGGGGCCAACGTCCTGACTTTC. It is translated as CASEMKTVALSDSGANVLTF.

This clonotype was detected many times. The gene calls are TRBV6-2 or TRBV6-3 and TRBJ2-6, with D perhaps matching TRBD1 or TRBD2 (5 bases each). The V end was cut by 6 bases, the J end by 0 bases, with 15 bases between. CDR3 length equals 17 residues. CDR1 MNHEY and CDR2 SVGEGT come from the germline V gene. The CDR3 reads CASSPSGPSSGANVLTF. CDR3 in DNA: TGTGCCAGCAGCCCATCGGGGCCTAGCTCTGGGGCCAACGTCCTGACTTTC.

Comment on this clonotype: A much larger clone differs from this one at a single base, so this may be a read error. The CDR3 DNA sequence: TGTGCCAGCAGCCAAGATCACGGGGTCACCTACAATGAGCAGTTCTTC. Protein: CASSQDHGVTYNEQFF. This chain links TRBV3-1 with TRBJ2-1; D might be TRBD2 (5 bases). Germline V gene data show CDR1 as LGHDT and CDR2 as YNNKEL (reference sequence). The V end lost 0 bases, the J end lost 2 bases, and 11 bases lay between the germline ends. There are 16 residues in the CDR3.

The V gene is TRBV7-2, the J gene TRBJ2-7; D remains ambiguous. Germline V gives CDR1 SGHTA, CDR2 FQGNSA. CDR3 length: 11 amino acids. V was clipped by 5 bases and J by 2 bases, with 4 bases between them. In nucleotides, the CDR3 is TGTGCCAGCAGCACAGCCTACGAGCAGTACTTC. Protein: CASSTAYEQYF.

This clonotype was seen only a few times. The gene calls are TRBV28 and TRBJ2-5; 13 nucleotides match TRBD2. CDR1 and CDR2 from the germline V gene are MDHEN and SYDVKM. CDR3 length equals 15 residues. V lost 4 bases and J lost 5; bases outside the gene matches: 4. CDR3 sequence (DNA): TGTGCCAGCAGTTCGGGACTAGCGGGGTTCGAGACCCAGTACTTC. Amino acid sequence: CASSSGLAGFETQYF.

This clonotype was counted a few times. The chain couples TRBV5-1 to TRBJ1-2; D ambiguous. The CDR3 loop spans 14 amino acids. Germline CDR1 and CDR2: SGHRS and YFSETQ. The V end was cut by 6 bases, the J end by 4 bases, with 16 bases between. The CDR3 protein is CASTPDLMGYGYTF. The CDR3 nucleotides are TGCGCCAGCACCCCGGACCTGATGGGCTATGGCTACACCTTC.

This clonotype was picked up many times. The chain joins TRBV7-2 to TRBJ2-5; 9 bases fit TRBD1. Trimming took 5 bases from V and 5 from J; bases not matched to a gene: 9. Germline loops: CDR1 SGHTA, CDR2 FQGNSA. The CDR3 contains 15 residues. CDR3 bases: TGTGCCAGCAGCACCGGACAGGGGTTAAGCGAGACCCAGTACTTC. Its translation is CASSTGQGLSETQYF.

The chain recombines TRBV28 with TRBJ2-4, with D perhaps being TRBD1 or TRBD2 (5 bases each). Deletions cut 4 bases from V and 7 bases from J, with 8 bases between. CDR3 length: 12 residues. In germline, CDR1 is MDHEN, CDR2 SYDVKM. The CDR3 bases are TGTGCCAGCAGTTACGGGACGAACATTCAGTACTTC. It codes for CASSYGTNIQYF.

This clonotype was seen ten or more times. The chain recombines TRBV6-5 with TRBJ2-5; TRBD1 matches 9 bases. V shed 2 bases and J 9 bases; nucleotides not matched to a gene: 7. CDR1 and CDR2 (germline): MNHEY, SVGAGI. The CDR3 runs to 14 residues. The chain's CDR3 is CASSYTDRTGAQYF. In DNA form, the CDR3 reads TGTGCCAGCAGTTACACGGACCGGACAGGGGCCCAGTACTTC.

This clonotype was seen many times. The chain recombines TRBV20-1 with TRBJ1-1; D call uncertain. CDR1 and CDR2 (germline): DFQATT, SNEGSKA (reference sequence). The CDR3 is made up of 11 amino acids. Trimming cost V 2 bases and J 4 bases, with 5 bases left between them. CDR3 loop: CSARMGTEAFF. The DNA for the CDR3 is TGCAGTGCTAGAATGGGCACTGAAGCTTTCTTT.

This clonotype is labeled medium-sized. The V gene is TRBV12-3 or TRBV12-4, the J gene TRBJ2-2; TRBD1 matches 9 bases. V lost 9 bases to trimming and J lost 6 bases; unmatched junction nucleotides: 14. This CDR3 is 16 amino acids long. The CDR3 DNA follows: TGTGCCAGTTCTCCCCGGGACAGGGCGTATTCCGGGGAGCTGTTTTTT. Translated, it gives CASSPRDRAYSGELFF.

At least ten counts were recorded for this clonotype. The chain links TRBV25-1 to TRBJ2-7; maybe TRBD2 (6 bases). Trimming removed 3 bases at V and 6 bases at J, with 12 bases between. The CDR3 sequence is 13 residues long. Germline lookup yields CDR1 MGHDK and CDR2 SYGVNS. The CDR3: CASSDGGPLEQYF. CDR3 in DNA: TGTGCCAGCAGTGACGGGGGTCCCCTCGAGCAGTACTTC.

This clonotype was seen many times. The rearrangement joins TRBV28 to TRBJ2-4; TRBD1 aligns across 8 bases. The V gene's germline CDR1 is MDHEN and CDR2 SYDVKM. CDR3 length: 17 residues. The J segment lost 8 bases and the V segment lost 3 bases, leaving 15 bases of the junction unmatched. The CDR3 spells CASSFRDRLGRGDIQYF. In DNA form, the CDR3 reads TGTGCCAGCAGTTTCAGGGACAGGTTGGGGAGAGGGGACATTCAGTACTTC.

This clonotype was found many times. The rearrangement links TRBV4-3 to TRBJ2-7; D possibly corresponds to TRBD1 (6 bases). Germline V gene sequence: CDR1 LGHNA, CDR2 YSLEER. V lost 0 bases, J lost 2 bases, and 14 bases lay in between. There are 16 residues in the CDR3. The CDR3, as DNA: TGCGCCAGCAGCCAAGACGGCCCCGAGGGGGCCTACGAGCAGTACTTC. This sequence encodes CASSQDGPEGAYEQYF.